A selection of T cell receptor beta chains follows, all from one sample in a study of T cells after yellow fever vaccination. TCRdb ran MiXCR on the 5' RACE reads and lists one entry per CDR3 protein. Among around 340,000 distinct CDR3 sequences, approximately 12% were seen once, and the ten largest hold 2.5% to 4%. The source was CD4+ T cells sorted from PBMCs, collected 15 days after the yellow fever booster vaccination. These receptors were taken from a man younger than 35 who received the YFV17D yellow fever vaccine. Each CDR3 is given with its conserved first and last residue. Each record gives: CDR3 length, D gene, J gene, V gene, clone size, CDR3 protein, CDR3 DNA. The D gene is left open where the match is weak. Part of the rows lack a size; the others show once, few, many or a class for expanded clones.

>15|TRBD1|TRBJ1-1|TRBV20-1|few
CSARHQGARNTEAFF
TGCAGTGCTAGACACCAGGGGGCAAGGAACACTGAAGCTTTCTTT
>15|NA|TRBJ2-3|TRBV29-1|many
CSVGGPITAPDTQYF
TGCAGCGTTGGCGGCCCAATAACAGCCCCAGATACGCAGTATTTT
>15|TRBD2|TRBJ2-3|TRBV7-9|many
CASTPKGTNTDTQYF
TGTGCCAGCACCCCCAAGGGGACTAACACAGATACGCAGTATTTT
>15|NA|TRBJ2-7|TRBV20-1|once
CSAYLGKRSTYEQYF
TGCAGTGCCTACCTCGGGAAGCGGAGCACCTACGAGCAGTACTTC
>13|TRBD1|TRBJ1-6|TRBV20-1|few
CRGQNGYNSPLHF
TGCAGGGGACAGAACGGTTATAATTCACCCCTCCACTTT
>14|TRBD2|TRBJ2-1|TRBV6-5|NA
CASSSGGEGNEQFF
TGTGCCAGCAGCAGCGGGGGGGAGGGCAATGAGCAGTTCTTC
>15|NA|TRBJ2-2|TRBV20-1|NA
CSASVGGPNTGELFF
TGCAGTGCTAGTGTTGGGGGGCCGAACACCGGGGAGCTGTTTTTT
>12|NA|TRBJ1-2|TRBV5-6|NA
CASSPDAGGYTF
TGTGCCAGCAGCCCGGATGCCGGTGGCTACACCTTC
>13|TRBD1|TRBJ2-7|TRBV7-2|NA
CASRTTGDYEQYF
TGTGCCAGCAGAACAACAGGGGACTACGAGCAGTACTTC
>15|NA|TRBJ2-1|TRBV7-3|few
CASSGGGPGYNEQFF
TGTGCCAGCAGCGGAGGCGGGCCGGGGTACAATGAGCAGTTCTTC
>16|NA|TRBJ2-1|TRBV7-2|few
CASSLMSGSSYNEQFF
TGTGCCAGCAGCTTAATGTCGGGCAGCTCCTACAATGAGCAGTTCTTC
>16|NA|TRBJ2-5|TRBV3-1|few
CASSLHGQKARETQYF
TGTGCCAGCAGCCTCCACGGACAGAAGGCGAGGGAGACCCAGTACTTC
>13|NA|TRBJ1-5|TRBV29-1|many
CSARGGSNQPQHF
TGCAGCGCCCGAGGGGGGAGTAATCAGCCCCAGCATTTT
>13|NA|TRBJ2-7|TRBV12-3/TRBV12-4|NA
CASSFQGTYEQYF
TGTGCCAGCAGTTTTCAGGGCACCTACGAGCAGTACTTC
>17|NA|TRBJ1-1|TRBV5-1|NA
CASSPVRSASIFTEAFF
TGCGCCAGCAGCCCGGTGAGAAGCGCCAGTATCTTCACTGAAGCTTTCTTT
>15|NA|TRBJ2-7|TRBV9|few
CASSVASTESYEQYF
TGTGCCAGCAGCGTAGCATCGACAGAATCTTACGAGCAGTACTTC
>14|NA|TRBJ2-2|TRBV24-1|NA
CATSDWKNTGELFF
TGTGCCACCAGTGATTGGAAGAACACCGGGGAGCTGTTTTTT
>13|NA|TRBJ2-7|TRBV19|NA
CASSDDINYEQYF
TGTGCCAGTAGTGACGACATTAACTACGAGCAGTACTTC
>14|TRBD1|TRBJ2-7|TRBV10-1|few
CASSQGQASYEQYF
TGCGCCAGCAGCCAAGGACAGGCCTCCTACGAGCAGTACTTC
>17|TRBD2|TRBJ2-2|TRBV9|many
CASSVSSGGANTGELFF
TGTGCCAGCAGCGTTTCTAGCGGGGGAGCGAACACCGGGGAGCTGTTTTTT
>16|TRBD1|TRBJ2-3|TRBV5-4|few
CASSIRDRAGTDTQYF
TGTGCCAGCAGCATACGGGACAGGGCGGGCACAGATACGCAGTATTTT
>16|NA|TRBJ2-3|TRBV7-9|many
CASTTQGGRGTDTQYF
TGTGCCAGCACAACCCAGGGGGGCAGGGGCACAGATACGCAGTATTTT
>17|TRBD2|TRBJ2-3|TRBV11-2|NA
CASSAGTSGTSTDTQYF
TGTGCCAGCAGCGCCGGGACTAGCGGAACTAGCACAGATACGCAGTATTTT
>16|TRBD1|TRBJ2-2|TRBV4-2|few
CASSQGGQGRTGELFF
TGTGCCAGCAGCCAAGGAGGACAGGGTAGGACCGGGGAGCTGTTTTTT
>16|NA|TRBJ1-1|TRBV5-1|few
CASNLVLRSRNTEAFF
TGCGCCAGCAACTTAGTCCTCAGGAGTAGGAACACTGAAGCTTTCTTT
>15|TRBD1|TRBJ1-5|TRBV7-2|few
CASSFGGGMGQPQHF
TGTGCCAGCAGCTTTGGAGGGGGCATGGGTCAGCCCCAGCATTTT
>16|NA|TRBJ1-5|TRBV20-1|NA
CSAQPPDWDSNQPQHF
TGCAGTGCTCAGCCACCGGACTGGGATAGCAATCAGCCCCAGCATTTT
>12|NA|TRBJ1-2|TRBV24-1|many
CATSDGRLSYTF
TGTGCCACCAGTGATGGTCGCTTGAGCTACACCTTC
>14|TRBD1|TRBJ1-5|TRBV18|many
CASSPGQGLQPQHF
TGTGCCAGCTCACCCGGACAGGGTCTTCAGCCCCAGCATTTT
>19|NA|TRBJ2-6|TRBV7-2|few
CASSSKGSVLSSGANVLTF
TGTGCCAGCAGCTCGAAGGGGTCCGTACTTAGCTCTGGGGCCAACGTCCTGACTTTC
>15|NA|TRBJ1-1|TRBV11-2|few
CASSLDRQLNTEAFF
TGTGCCAGCAGCTTAGATCGTCAGCTGAACACTGAAGCTTTCTTT
>16|NA|TRBJ2-2|TRBV2|few
CASSVQGLANTGELFF
TGTGCCAGCAGTGTACAAGGTCTCGCGAACACCGGGGAGCTGTTTTTT
>12|NA|TRBJ1-1|TRBV7-9|NA
CASSLVEGDTFF
TGTGCCAGCAGCTTAGTGGAGGGGGATACTTTCTTT
>16|TRBD1|TRBJ2-3|TRBV6-1|NA
CASSDSLAGGRDTQYF
TGTGCCAGCAGTGATAGCTTAGCAGGGGGCCGAGATACGCAGTATTTT
>16|TRBD2|TRBJ2-2|TRBV6-5|NA
CASSSGTSGGAGELFF
TGTGCCAGCAGTTCTGGAACTAGCGGCGGAGCCGGGGAGCTGTTTTTT
>13|NA|TRBJ1-5|TRBV14|few
CASSLGADQPQHF
TGTGCCAGCTCCTTGGGGGCGGATCAGCCCCAGCATTTT
>11|NA|TRBJ1-1|TRBV6-5|NA
CASFEAFEAFF
TGTGCCAGCTTCGAGGCATTTGAAGCTTTCTTT
>14|TRBD1|TRBJ1-1|TRBV6-5|few
CASSRSTGYTEAFF
TGTGCCAGCAGTCGGTCGACAGGGTACACTGAAGCTTTCTTT
>12|NA|TRBJ2-5|TRBV18|NA
CASSPIGETQYF
TGTGCCAGCTCCCCCATCGGGGAGACCCAGTACTTC
>17|TRBD1|TRBJ2-3|TRBV20-1|few
CSAEDRGTPQWGDTQYF
TGCAGTGCAGAGGACAGGGGCACACCCCAGTGGGGAGATACGCAGTATTTT
>12|NA|TRBJ1-2|TRBV6-2/TRBV6-3|many
CASSFQLYGYTF
TGTGCCAGCAGTTTTCAACTCTATGGCTACACCTTC
>14|NA|TRBJ2-1|TRBV7-2|NA
CASSFAEGGPEQFF
TGTGCCAGCAGCTTCGCAGAGGGGGGGCCAGAGCAGTTCTTC
>12|NA|TRBJ1-1|TRBV10-3|few
CAISGSDTEAFF
TGTGCCATCAGTGGTAGCGACACTGAAGCTTTCTTT
>14|NA|TRBJ2-3|TRBV7-2|NA
CASSSRALLDTQYF
TGTGCCAGCAGCTCGAGGGCTCTCCTAGATACGCAGTATTTT
>18|TRBD2|TRBJ2-3|TRBV20-1|NA
CSARNPLTSGGPTDTQYF
TGCAGTGCTCGAAACCCCCTGACTAGCGGGGGCCCCACAGATACGCAGTATTTT
>13|NA|TRBJ2-5|TRBV15|few
CATSRDTIETQYF
TGTGCCACCAGCAGAGATACTATAGAGACCCAGTACTTC
>14|NA|TRBJ1-3|TRBV4-1|NA
CASSQDTPGNTIYF
TGCGCCAGCAGCCAAGACACCCCTGGAAACACCATATATTTT
>13|NA|TRBJ2-5|TRBV3-1|NA
CASSQLARGTQYF
TGTGCCAGCAGCCAATTGGCTAGGGGAACCCAGTACTTC